One T cell receptor (beta chain) is described in this entry. Its antigen is currently unknown. The data are from a study of blood T cells in healthy people across ages. General study results and limits: Roughly linearly, TCR beta diversity per million T cells fell as age increased.

V was cut by 7 bases and J by 5 bases, with 23 bases left in between. This CDR3 contains 17 residues. Germline CDR1 MDHEN, CDR2 SYDVKM. The authors ran a second PCR of roughly 6 to 12 cycles using a sample-barcoded 5' primer and a J-beta primer mix. The authors tagged each cDNA molecule using a template-switch adaptor with 12 random nucleotides. Using its own MiXCR run on the 5' RACE reads, TCRdb lists one record per CDR3 protein. The table records around 1,000,000 distinct CDR3 sequences, less than 25% of them present only once. The same sample was also used in a study of T cells of mothers and their children. That source notes: Three healthy Caucasian mothers and their six children donated. Slightly, though not significantly, more overlap was seen in related than in unrelated mother-child pairs.

J is TRBJ2-2 and V is TRBV28, with a weak D call TRBD2 (6 bases). This clonotype was sampled from a girl aged 2-15 years in good health. The sequenced sample was blood. The CDR3 DNA sequence: TGTGCCAGCAACCAACCAGGGACTCCACGGGGAACCGGGGAGCTGTTTTTT. This codes for CASNQPGTPRGTGELFF.